This is a list of T cell receptor beta chains from one sample in a study of blood T cells in healthy people across ages. One entry per CDR3 protein results from TCRdb running MiXCR on the 5' RACE reads. This sample has around 1,800,000 distinct CDR3 sequences, with 35% to 50% found just once. The sequencing sample was made of blood. Every receptor here comes from a human donor in good health. Each CDR3 is given with its conserved first and last residue. Each record gives: CDR3 length, clone size, D gene, V gene, J gene, CDR3 protein, CDR3 DNA. The D gene is left open where the match is weak. Rows give clone size only sometimes, using once, few, many, or a class for an expanded clone.

>15|few|TRBD1|TRBV15|TRBJ1-2
CATSREGQALSGYTF
TGTGCCACCAGCAGAGAGGGACAGGCCCTATCTGGCTACACCTTC
>15|few|-|TRBV12-3/TRBV12-4|TRBJ1-1
CASSLVGRVNTEAFF
TGTGCCAGCAGTTTAGTAGGCAGGGTGAACACTGAAGCTTTCTTT
>15|-|TRBD2|TRBV6-5|TRBJ2-5
CASTRSTSGGSTQYF
TGTGCCAGCACCCGCAGCACTAGCGGGGGGTCGACCCAGTACTTC
>12|-|-|TRBV20-1|TRBJ1-1
CSASRQNTEAFF
TGCAGTGCTAGTCGGCAGAACACTGAAGCTTTCTTT
>14|-|-|TRBV6-1|TRBJ1-5
CASSGGMGNQPQHF
TGTGCCAGCAGTGGGGGTATGGGCAATCAGCCCCAGCATTTT
>12|few|-|TRBV27|TRBJ2-5
CASRGEEETQYF
TGTGCCAGCCGCGGGGAGGAGGAGACCCAGTACTTC
>15|-|-|TRBV7-9|TRBJ2-3
CASSAPPSGTDTQYF
TGTGCCAGCAGCGCTCCCCCTTCGGGGACAGATACGCAGTATTTT
>14|-|-|TRBV6-4|TRBJ1-1
CASSDSGGNTEAFF
TGTGCCAGCAGTGACTCGGGGGGAAACACTGAAGCTTTCTTT
>15|-|-|TRBV7-2|TRBJ1-6
CASSLRGRADSPLHF
TGTGCCAGCAGCTTACGGGGGCGGGCGGATTCACCCCTCCACTTT
>15|-|-|TRBV6-2/TRBV6-3|TRBJ2-1
CASNPDRSSYNEQFF
TGTGCCAGCAATCCGGACAGAAGCTCCTACAATGAGCAGTTCTTC
>16|few|-|TRBV12-3/TRBV12-4|TRBJ2-3
CASTQGVADYTDTQYF
TGTGCCAGCACCCAAGGGGTAGCGGATTACACAGATACGCAGTATTTT
>16|-|-|TRBV4-2|TRBJ2-6
CASSQDQGSGANVLTF
TGTGCCAGCAGCCAAGATCAGGGTTCTGGGGCCAACGTCCTGACTTTC
>17|few|TRBD2|TRBV4-3|TRBJ2-3
CASSQEERGAFTDTQYF
TGCGCTAGCAGCCAGGAAGAGCGGGGGGCCTTCACAGATACGCAGTATTTT
>13|few|-|TRBV12-3/TRBV12-4|TRBJ2-2
CASSHLNTGELFF
TGTGCCAGCAGTCACTTGAACACCGGGGAGCTGTTTTTT
>16|few|-|TRBV20-1|TRBJ2-3
CSARFSIMWGTDTQYF
TGCAGTGCTAGGTTTAGTATTATGTGGGGTACAGATACGCAGTATTTT
>14|-|-|TRBV5-1|TRBJ2-7
CASSLGTFANEQYF
TGCGCCAGCAGCCTCGGGACCTTTGCCAACGAGCAGTACTTC
>13|-|-|TRBV12-3/TRBV12-4|TRBJ2-1
CTSSNDPYNEQFF
TGTACCAGTTCGAACGATCCCTACAATGAGCAGTTCTTC
>15|-|-|TRBV7-2|TRBJ2-1
CASSLSWGGRNEQFF
TGTGCCAGCAGCTTGTCGTGGGGGGGCCGTAATGAGCAGTTCTTC
>13|few|TRBD2|TRBV5-5|TRBJ2-5
CASSIGGAETQYF
TGTGCCAGCAGCATCGGGGGGGCTGAGACCCAGTACTTC
>16|few|TRBD1|TRBV7-2|TRBJ2-4
CASSIQTGITKNIQYF
TGTGCCAGCAGCATACAGACAGGGATAACCAAAAACATTCAGTACTTC
>13|-|TRBD1|TRBV12-3/TRBV12-4|TRBJ2-7
CASSTGGWGEQYF
TGTGCCAGCAGTACAGGGGGCTGGGGCGAGCAGTACTTC
>14|-|-|TRBV18|TRBJ2-7
CASSPPGRGYEQYF
TGTGCCAGCTCACCCCCCGGACGTGGCTACGAGCAGTACTTC
>17|few|TRBD1|TRBV24-1|TRBJ1-4
CATSDRTGTATNEKLFF
TGTGCCACCAGTGATAGGACAGGGACGGCAACTAATGAAAAACTGTTTTTT
>17|-|TRBD1|TRBV7-8|TRBJ1-2
CASSPIDRGDAGYGYTF
TGTGCCAGCAGTCCAATCGACAGGGGGGATGCAGGCTATGGCTACACCTTC
>15|-|-|TRBV7-9|TRBJ1-2
CASTPLSATNYGYTF
TGTGCCAGCACCCCGTTGTCAGCAACTAACTATGGCTACACCTTC
>16|few|TRBD2|TRBV27|TRBJ2-5
CASSVSLRGVQETQYF
TGTGCCAGCAGCGTCTCCCTGCGGGGGGTCCAAGAGACCCAGTACTTC
>15|-|TRBD1|TRBV10-3|TRBJ2-4
CTISETGMAKNIQYF
TGTACCATCAGTGAGACAGGGATGGCCAAAAACATTCAGTACTTC
>11|few|-|TRBV20-1|TRBJ1-1
CSAETGTEAFF
TGCAGTGCAGAGACTGGGACTGAAGCTTTCTTT
>13|-|-|TRBV15|TRBJ1-2
CATNRGTNYGYTF
TGTGCCACCAACCGTGGGACCAACTATGGCTACACCTTC
>16|few|TRBD2|TRBV20-1|TRBJ2-1
CSASTRSGGVYNEQFF
TGCAGTGCTAGTACCAGGAGCGGGGGGGTTTACAATGAGCAGTTCTTC
>15|-|-|TRBV27|TRBJ1-6
CASSFGGAGNSPLHF
TGTGCCAGTAGTTTTGGGGGGGCGGGGAATTCACCCCTCCACTTT
>14|-|-|TRBV6-2/TRBV6-3|TRBJ1-5
CASSYTDRYQPQHF
TGTGCCAGCAGTTACACCGATAGGTATCAGCCCCAGCATTTT
>17|-|TRBD2|TRBV5-1|TRBJ2-1
CASSHGLAGSSYNEQFF
TGTGCCAGCAGCCATGGACTAGCGGGGAGCTCCTACAATGAGCAGTTCTTC
>15|-|TRBD1|TRBV27|TRBJ2-1
CASSLGQDTYNEQFF
TGTGCCAGCAGTTTGGGACAGGATACCTACAATGAGCAGTTCTTC
>14|-|-|TRBV29-1|TRBJ2-3
CGVSTETVTDTQYF
TGCGGCGTCTCGACAGAAACCGTCACAGATACGCAGTATTTT
>14|-|-|TRBV9|TRBJ2-1
CASNPTSWYNEQFF
TGTGCCAGCAACCCGACAAGCTGGTACAATGAACAGTTCTTC
>16|-|-|TRBV12-3/TRBV12-4|TRBJ1-5
CASRPPRGQGDQPQHF
TGTGCCAGCAGGCCTCCCAGGGGCCAAGGTGATCAGCCCCAGCATTTT
>12|-|-|TRBV6-2/TRBV6-3|TRBJ2-5
CASCRREETQYF
TGTGCCAGCTGCCGAAGGGAAGAGACCCAGTACTTC
>16|-|-|TRBV28|TRBJ2-5
CASSLNPGDSRETQYF
TGTGCCAGCAGTTTAAATCCAGGGGATTCCCGAGAGACCCAGTACTTC
>16|few|-|TRBV7-9|TRBJ2-2
CASSSEDSRLTGELFF
TGTGCCAGCAGCTCCGAGGACTCCCGACTCACCGGGGAGCTGTTTTTT
>16|-|TRBD1|TRBV11-2|TRBJ2-7
CASSLDRGTGGYEQYF
TGTGCCAGCAGCTTAGATAGGGGGACAGGGGGCTACGAGCAGTACTTC
>15|-|-|TRBV19|TRBJ1-5
CASSIRGSRGQPQHF
TGTGCCAGTAGTATACGGGGATCTCGGGGGCAGCCCCAGCATTTT
>13|-|-|TRBV12-3/TRBV12-4|TRBJ1-2
CASSKLGVRGYTF
TGTGCCAGCAGTAAATTGGGGGTTCGGGGCTACACCTTC
>15|few|-|TRBV6-5|TRBJ2-5
CASSYSTGRRETQYF
TGTGCCAGCAGTTACTCGACCGGACGTCGGGAGACCCAGTACTTC
>14|few|-|TRBV12-3/TRBV12-4|TRBJ1-1
CASSLVGSNTEAFF
TGTGCCAGCAGTTTAGTTGGTTCGAACACTGAAGCTTTCTTT
>17|-|TRBD2|TRBV7-2|TRBJ2-1
CASSRWTSGGAGETQFF
TGTGCCAGCAGCCGGTGGACTAGCGGGGGGGCCGGTGAGACCCAGTTCTTC
>18|-|TRBD2|TRBV7-9|TRBJ2-1
CASSSTSGGSPPYNEQFF
TGTGCCAGCAGCTCCACTAGCGGGGGGTCCCCGCCTTACAATGAGCAGTTCTTC
>16|-|-|TRBV5-1|TRBJ2-7
CASSLAPGVLSYEQYF
TGCGCCAGCAGCTTGGCCCCGGGGGTCCTATCCTACGAGCAGTACTTC
>15|-|TRBD2|TRBV6-5|TRBJ2-1
CASSYPGLAGDEQFF
TGTGCCAGCAGTTACCCGGGACTAGCGGGAGATGAGCAGTTCTTC
>14|-|TRBD1|TRBV6-5|TRBJ2-7
CASGGQGNSYEQYF
TGTGCCAGCGGTGGACAGGGGAACTCCTACGAGCAGTACTTC
>13|-|-|TRBV27|TRBJ1-1
CASGTRRNTEAFF
TGTGCTTCCGGGACCCGAAGGAACACTGAAGCTTTCTTT
>12|-|-|TRBV6-5|TRBJ1-2
CASSRVREGYTF
TGTGCCAGCAGCAGGGTTAGGGAAGGCTACACCTTC
>18|-|TRBD1|TRBV7-2|TRBJ2-1
CASSLGRSGTGGTREQFF
TGTGCCAGCAGCTTAGGGAGGAGTGGGACAGGGGGGACTAGAGAGCAGTTCTTC
>14|-|TRBD2|TRBV20-1|TRBJ2-1
CSASPGLVPDEQFF
TGCAGTGCTAGCCCGGGACTAGTTCCGGATGAGCAGTTCTTC